The source of this TCR beta chain is a study of metastatic and nonmetastatic thyroid tumors. The overall study: Across peripheral blood and tumor or nodule tissue samples taken from malignant and benign thyroid patients, the repertoires were compared with one another.

A note on this clone: Its antigen is undetermined. A read error may explain this, as a much larger clone is one base away.

The CDR3 totals 14 residues. Germline values: CDR1 ENHRY, CDR2 SYGVKD. TCRdb called clones again from the PCR reads with MiXCR. The table has tens of thousands of clones, around a third seen once. Overall study findings and caveats: Malignant thyroid tumors reportedly had TCR beta diversity that was significantly higher than in benign nodules, in blood and tumor.

None of the patients had undergone any treatment ahead of thyroid surgery. The clonotype comes from a female donor with papillary thyroid cancer or a benign thyroid nodule (not recorded which). Some clones in this sample may be carry-over from other donors' samples. The sample taken for sequencing was tumor tissue. V usage is TRBV10-3 and J usage is TRBJ1-5, with D unclear. As DNA, the CDR3 is TGTGCCTCAGATACAGCCGATAGCAATCATCCCCAGCATTTT. This encodes CASDTADSNHPQHF.